This record concerns one TCR beta chain sequence. Its specificity is unknown. V dropped 4 bases and J dropped 1; count of bases not matched to a gene: 0. Germline CDR1 and CDR2: SGHTA and FQGTGA. The CDR3 is 15 amino acids. This specimen belongs to a study of glioma-infiltrating T cells after dendritic cell vaccination. Study overall: Dendritic cell vaccination trial patients had either newly diagnosed or recurrent glioblastoma.

Blood PBMC samples: pre-vaccination, two weeks post third vaccination, and at tumor progression. Measured with immunoSEQ multiplex PCR; TCRdb has only the in-frame clones, and not every one. Of 93,000 or so clones in the sample, around three quarters were seen once. Study-wide results and limits: TCR clonality showed no direct relationship with survival.

The rearrangement links TRBV7-3 to TRBJ2-2; TRBD2 matches 10 bases. Sequenced here: blood, sampled before dendritic cell vaccination. This TCR derives from a human donor with glioblastoma. The CDR3 loop reads CASSSSGGNTGELFF. The CDR3 DNA sequence: TGTGCCAGCAGCTCTAGCGGGGGGAACACCGGGGAGCTGTTTTTT.